This entry concerns a single TCR beta chain. Sequenced by immunoSEQ multiplex PCR; TCRdb stores in-frame clones only, minus some. Of roughly 2.5 million clones in the sample, roughly 92% were seen once. These data come from a study of shared clonotypes between healthy human individuals. Germline CDR1 is SGHTA and CDR2 is FQGNSA. The CDR3 consists of 15 residues. Deletions cut 2 bases from V and 6 bases from J, with 17 bases between. The chain employs TRBV7-2 and TRBJ2-7; TRBD1 might be the D (6 bases). Material for sequencing was naive CD4+ T cells sorted from blood. Subset noted: CD45RA+ positively selected. The sequence was obtained from a man younger than 35 in good health. In DNA form, the CDR3 reads TGTGCCAGCAGCTTAAGTGGTAGCAGGGGCCCCGAGCAGTACTTC. Its protein is CASSLSGSRGPEQYF.